The TCR beta chain described here comes from a study of regulatory T cells in long-lasting Graves disease. The sample's time point: newly diagnosed GD, antithyroid drugs for less than 3 months. The TCR library was made from RNA extracted from PBMCs. Relying on iRepertoire HTBI primers and Arm-PCR of CDR3 regions, the team built TCR beta libraries. TCRdb independently ran MiXCR on the multiplex PCR reads; one entry per CDR3 protein. Among about 560,000 distinct CDR3 sequences listed, about 16% were seen once. The germline V gene encodes CDR1 SGHAT and CDR2 FQNNGV. Unmatched junction bases numbered 14, after V lost 5 bases and J lost 0 bases. The CDR3 runs to 18 residues. In this sample, this clonotype turned up many times. These data also formed part of another study, on T cells in Graves' hyperthyroidism and ophthalmopathy. That source reports: TCR CDR3 underwent first-round RT-PCR with the HTBI primer set.

Sequences were derived from peripheral blood mononuclear cells (PBMCs), sampled at new diagnosis, from a patient treated with antithyroid drugs. This chain connects TRBV11-2 to TRBJ2-5; 8 positions agree with TRBD1. This receptor was taken from a young man with Graves disease. The CDR3, as DNA: TGTGCCAGCAGCCCCCCTGGCCGGACAGGGCCGTACCAAGAGACCCAGTACTTC. Protein product: CASSPPGRTGPYQETQYF.